This TCR beta chain was recorded in a study of blood T cell repertoires in COVID-19. Study processing details: Reference gene primer amplification in the assay estimated nucleated cell counts. The data were produced by immunoSEQ multiplex PCR, yet TCRdb's version contains in-frame clones alone and is incomplete. That table is the source of V, J and clone size, and D and trimming were worked out from the DNA. Among around 250,000 clones listed, around 85% were seen once. Trimming took 0 bases from V and 0 from J, leaving 9 bases between them. Per germline, CDR1 ENHRY and CDR2 SYGVKD. The CDR3 spans 16 residues.

The sequence was collected from a woman aged 50 to 65 who had recovered from COVID-19. Sequencing was performed on PBMCs or T cells enriched from blood (not recorded which). The chain has TRBV10-3 and TRBJ1-5; a weak D match, TRBD1 (6 bases). DNA of the CDR3: TGTGCCATCAGTGAGTCGATAGGGGGTAGCAATCAGCCCCAGCATTTT. Translated: CAISESIGGSNQPQHF.